This T cell receptor (delta chain) is from a study of gamma delta lymphoproliferative disorders and STAT genes. Sequencing used genomic DNA taken from PBMCs of patients and controls. TCRdb called clones anew from the multiplex PCR reads with CATT. The table lists several hundred delta-chain clones, roughly 3.1% of them singletons. The CDR3 has 21 residues. Germline V CDR1 and CDR2: GEAIGNYY, EKD. The V segment lost 3 bases and the J segment 0 bases; nucleotides outside the gene matches: 23. Comments on this clone: The protein given by TCRdb reflects a much larger clone and differs at residue 15 from this DNA's translation, likely from a read error; the protein shown is the DNA's translation.

The sequence came from a human donor with gamma-delta T-cell large granular lymphocyte leukemia. The sample comprised blood. The chain has TRDV2 and TRDJ1; 8 positions match TRDD3. CDR3 nucleotides: TGTGCCTGTGACTCAATACTGGGGGCCCTCCGGCGATCCCCGCACACCGATAAACTCATCTTT. Its protein product is CACDSILGALRRSPHTDKLIF.